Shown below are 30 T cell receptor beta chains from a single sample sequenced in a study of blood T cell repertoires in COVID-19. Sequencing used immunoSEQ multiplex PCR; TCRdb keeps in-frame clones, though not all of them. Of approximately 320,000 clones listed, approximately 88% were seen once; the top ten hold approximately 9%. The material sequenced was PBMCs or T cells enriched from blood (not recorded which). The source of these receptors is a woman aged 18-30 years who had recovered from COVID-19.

CDR3 sequence (DNA): TGTGCCAGCAGCAAAGTGAGGGTCCGAACGGGGGGGCCGGCAGAGACCCAGTACTTC. Its translation is CASSKVRVRTGGPAETQYF. J is TRBJ2-5 and V is TRBV21-1; the table's D call, TRBD2, was not checked against the DNA. TRBV21-1 is described as a pseudogene. The CDR3 consists of 19 residues.

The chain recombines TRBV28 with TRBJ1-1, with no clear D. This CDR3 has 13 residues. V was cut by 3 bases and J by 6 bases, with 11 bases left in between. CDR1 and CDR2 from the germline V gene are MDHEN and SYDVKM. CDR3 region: CASSLGRPSEAFF. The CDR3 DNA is TGTGCCAGCAGTTTGGGCAGGCCATCTGAAGCTTTCTTT.

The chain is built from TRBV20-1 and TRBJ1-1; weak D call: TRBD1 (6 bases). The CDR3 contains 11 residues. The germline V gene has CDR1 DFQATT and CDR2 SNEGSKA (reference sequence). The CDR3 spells CTGQSIRVAFF. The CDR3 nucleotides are TGCACCGGACAGTCTATAAGGGTCGCTTTCTTT.

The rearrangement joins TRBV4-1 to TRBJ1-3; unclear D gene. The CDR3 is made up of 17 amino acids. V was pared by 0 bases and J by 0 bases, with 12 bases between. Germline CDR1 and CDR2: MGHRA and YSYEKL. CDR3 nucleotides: TGCGCCAGCAGCCAAGATCGTGGAGGAACCTCTGGAAACACCATATATTTT. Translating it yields CASSQDRGGTSGNTIYF.

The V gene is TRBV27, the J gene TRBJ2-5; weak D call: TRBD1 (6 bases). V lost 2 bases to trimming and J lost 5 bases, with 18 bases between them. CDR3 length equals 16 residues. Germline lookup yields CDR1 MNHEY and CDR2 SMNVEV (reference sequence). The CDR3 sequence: CASSLTTGPTGETQYF. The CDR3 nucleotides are TGTGCCAGCAGTTTAACGACAGGCCCCACGGGCGAGACCCAGTACTTC.

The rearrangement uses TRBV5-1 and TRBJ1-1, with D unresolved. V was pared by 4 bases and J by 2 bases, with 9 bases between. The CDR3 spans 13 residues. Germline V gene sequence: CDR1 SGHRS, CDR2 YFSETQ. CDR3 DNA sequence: TGCGCCAGCAGCCCCCCAATCAACACTGAAGCTTTCTTT. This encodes CASSPPINTEAFF.

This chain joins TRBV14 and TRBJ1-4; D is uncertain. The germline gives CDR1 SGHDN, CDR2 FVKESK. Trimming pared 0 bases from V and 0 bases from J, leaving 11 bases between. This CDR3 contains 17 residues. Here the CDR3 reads CASSQDIRGATNEKLFF. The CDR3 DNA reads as TGTGCCAGCAGCCAAGATATTCGGGGTGCAACTAATGAAAAACTGTTTTTT.

CDR3 DNA sequence: TGTGCCAGCAGCGCCCGACAGGGACACGAGCAGTACTTC. Amino acids: CASSARQGHEQYF. The chain carries TRBV9 and TRBJ2-7; 7 nucleotides align to TRBD1. With V trimmed by 3 bases and J by 5 bases, 5 bases remained unmatched. The CDR3 runs 13 residues. Germline CDR1 is SGDLS and CDR2 is YYNGEE.

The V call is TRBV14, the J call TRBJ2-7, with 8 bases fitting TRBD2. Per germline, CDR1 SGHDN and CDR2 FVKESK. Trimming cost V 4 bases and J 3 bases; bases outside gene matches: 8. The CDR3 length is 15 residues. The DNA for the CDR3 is TGTGCCAGCAGCCTTTACCGGGGGGGACACTACGAGCAGTACTTC. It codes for CASSLYRGGHYEQYF.

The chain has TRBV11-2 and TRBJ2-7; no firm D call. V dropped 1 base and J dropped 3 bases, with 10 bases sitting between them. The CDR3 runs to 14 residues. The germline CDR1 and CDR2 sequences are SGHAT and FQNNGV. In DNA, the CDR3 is TGTGCCAGCAGCTTAGGACCGAAGCGCTACGAGCAGTACTTC. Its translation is CASSLGPKRYEQYF.

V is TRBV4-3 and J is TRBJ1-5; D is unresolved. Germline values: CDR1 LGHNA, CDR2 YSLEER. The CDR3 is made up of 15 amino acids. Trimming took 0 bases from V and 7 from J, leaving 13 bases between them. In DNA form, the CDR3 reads TGCGCCAGCAGCCAAGATTTCGACATATACCAGCCCCAGCATTTT. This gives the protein CASSQDFDIYQPQHF.

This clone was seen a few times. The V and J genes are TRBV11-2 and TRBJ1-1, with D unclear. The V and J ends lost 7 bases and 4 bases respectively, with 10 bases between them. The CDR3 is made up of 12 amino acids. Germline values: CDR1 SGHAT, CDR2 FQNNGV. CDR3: CASNPTGTEAFF. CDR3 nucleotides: TGTGCCAGCAACCCGACGGGCACTGAAGCTTTCTTT.

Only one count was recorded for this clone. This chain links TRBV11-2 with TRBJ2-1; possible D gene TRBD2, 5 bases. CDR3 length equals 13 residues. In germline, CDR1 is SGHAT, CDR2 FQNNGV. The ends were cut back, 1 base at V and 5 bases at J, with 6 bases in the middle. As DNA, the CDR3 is TGTGCCAGCAGCTTAGTCGGGAACAATGAGCAGTTCTTC. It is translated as CASSLVGNNEQFF.

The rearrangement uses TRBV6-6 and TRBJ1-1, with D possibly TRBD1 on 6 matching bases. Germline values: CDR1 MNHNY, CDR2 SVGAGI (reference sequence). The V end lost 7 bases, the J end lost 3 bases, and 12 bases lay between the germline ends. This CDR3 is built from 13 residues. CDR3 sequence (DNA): TGTGCCAGCACCGAACAGGGATACACTGAAGCTTTCTTT. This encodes CASTEQGYTEAFF.

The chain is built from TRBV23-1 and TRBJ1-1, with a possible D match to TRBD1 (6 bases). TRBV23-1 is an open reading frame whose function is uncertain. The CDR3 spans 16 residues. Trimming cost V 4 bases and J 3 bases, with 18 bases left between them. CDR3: CASSRRGGRGHTEAFF. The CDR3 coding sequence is TGCGCCAGCAGTCGCAGGGGTGGCAGGGGCCACACTGAAGCTTTCTTT.

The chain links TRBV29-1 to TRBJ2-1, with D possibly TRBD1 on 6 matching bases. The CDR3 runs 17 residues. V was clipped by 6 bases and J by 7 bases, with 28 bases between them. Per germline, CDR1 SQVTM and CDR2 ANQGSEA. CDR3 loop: CSVPRVKGVLLGNEQFF. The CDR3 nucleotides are TGCAGCGTCCCAAGGGTAAAGGGGGTACTTCTGGGGAATGAGCAGTTCTTC.

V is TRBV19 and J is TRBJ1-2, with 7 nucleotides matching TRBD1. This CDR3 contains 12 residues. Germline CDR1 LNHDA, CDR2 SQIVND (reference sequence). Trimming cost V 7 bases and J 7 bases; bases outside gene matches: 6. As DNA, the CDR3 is TGTGCCAGTACCTGGGACAGCGGTGGCTACACCTTC. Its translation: CASTWDSGGYTF.

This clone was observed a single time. The CDR3 nucleotides are TGTGCCACCAGCAGAGTAAAAGAGACCCAGTACTTC. Translating it yields CATSRVKETQYF. The chain combines TRBV15 with TRBJ2-5; D uncertain. The V gene's germline CDR1 is LNHNV and CDR2 YYDKDF (reference sequence). This CDR3 comprises 12 residues. V dropped 1 base and J dropped 3 bases, with 3 bases sitting between them.

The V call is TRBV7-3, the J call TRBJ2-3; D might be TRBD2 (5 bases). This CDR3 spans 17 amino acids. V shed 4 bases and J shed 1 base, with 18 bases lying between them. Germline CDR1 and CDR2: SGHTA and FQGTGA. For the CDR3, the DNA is TGTGCCAGCAGCTCCCTAGCCCTAAGAGGGCGCACAGATACGCAGTATTTT. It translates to CASSSLALRGRTDTQYF.

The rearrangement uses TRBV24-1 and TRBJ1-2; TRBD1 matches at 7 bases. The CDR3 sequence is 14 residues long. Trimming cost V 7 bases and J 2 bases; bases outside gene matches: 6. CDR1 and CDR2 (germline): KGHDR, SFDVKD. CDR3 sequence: CATSGTEANYGYTF. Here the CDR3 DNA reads TGTGCCACCAGCGGGACAGAGGCAAACTATGGCTACACCTTC.

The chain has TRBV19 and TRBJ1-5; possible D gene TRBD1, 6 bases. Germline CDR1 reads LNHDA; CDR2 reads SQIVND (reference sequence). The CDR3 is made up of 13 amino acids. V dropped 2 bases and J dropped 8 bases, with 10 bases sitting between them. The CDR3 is CASSIQGFEPQHF. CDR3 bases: TGTGCCAGTAGTATACAGGGGTTCGAGCCCCAGCATTTT.

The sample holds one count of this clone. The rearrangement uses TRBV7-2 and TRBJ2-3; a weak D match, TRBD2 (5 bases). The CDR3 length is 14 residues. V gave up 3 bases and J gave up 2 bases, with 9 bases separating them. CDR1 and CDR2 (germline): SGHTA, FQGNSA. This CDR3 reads CASSFDGNTDTQYF. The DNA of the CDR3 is TGTGCCAGCAGCTTTGACGGGAACACAGATACGCAGTATTTT.

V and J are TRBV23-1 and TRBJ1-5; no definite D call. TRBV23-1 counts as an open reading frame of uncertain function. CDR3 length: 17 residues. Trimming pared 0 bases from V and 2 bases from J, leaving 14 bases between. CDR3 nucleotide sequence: TGCGCCAGCAGTCAATCGAGCTGGCAGGCAGGCAATCAGCCCCAGCATTTT. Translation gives CASSQSSWQAGNQPQHF.

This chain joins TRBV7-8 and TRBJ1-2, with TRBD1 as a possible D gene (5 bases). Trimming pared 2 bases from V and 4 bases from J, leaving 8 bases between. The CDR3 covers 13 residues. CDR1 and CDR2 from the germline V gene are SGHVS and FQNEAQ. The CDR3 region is CASSLSGLYGYTF. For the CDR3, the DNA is TGTGCCAGCAGCTTATCAGGGCTCTATGGCTACACCTTC.

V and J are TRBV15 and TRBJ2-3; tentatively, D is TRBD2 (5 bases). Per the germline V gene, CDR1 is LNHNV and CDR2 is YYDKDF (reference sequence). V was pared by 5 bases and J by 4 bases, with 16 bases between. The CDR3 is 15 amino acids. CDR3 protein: CATSDLLVVPDTQYF. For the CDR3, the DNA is TGTGCCACCAGCGACCTACTAGTGGTCCCAGATACGCAGTATTTT.

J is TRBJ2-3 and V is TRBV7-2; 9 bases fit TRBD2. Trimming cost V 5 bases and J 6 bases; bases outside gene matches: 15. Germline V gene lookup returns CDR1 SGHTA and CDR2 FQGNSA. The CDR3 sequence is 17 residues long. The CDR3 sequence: CASSTGPLAGGVDTQYF. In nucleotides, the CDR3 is TGTGCCAGCAGCACGGGCCCCCTTGCGGGGGGGGTGGATACGCAGTATTTT.

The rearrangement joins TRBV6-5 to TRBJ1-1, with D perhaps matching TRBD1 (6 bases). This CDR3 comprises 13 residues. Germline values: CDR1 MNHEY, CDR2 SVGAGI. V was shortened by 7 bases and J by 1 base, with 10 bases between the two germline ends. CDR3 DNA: TGTGCCAGCAAGAGGGGGAAGAACACTGAAGCTTTCTTT. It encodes CASKRGKNTEAFF.

CDR3 loop: CASSPTAGSIYEQYF. The CDR3, as DNA: TGTGCCAGCAGCCCCACGGCAGGCTCCATCTACGAGCAGTACTTC. This rearrangement joins TRBV3-1 (or the pseudogene TRBV3-2) to TRBJ2-7; D is ambiguous. CDR3 size: 15 residues. Germline V gene sequence: CDR1 LGHDT, CDR2 YNNKEL (reference sequence). V lost 4 bases and J lost 3, with 16 bases in between.

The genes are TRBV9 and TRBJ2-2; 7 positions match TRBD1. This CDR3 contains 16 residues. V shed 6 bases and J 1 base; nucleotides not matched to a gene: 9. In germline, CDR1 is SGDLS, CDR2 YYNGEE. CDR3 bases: TGTGCCAGCACCGCCCCCGGGACAGAGAACACCGGGGAGCTGTTTTTT. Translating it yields CASTAPGTENTGELFF.

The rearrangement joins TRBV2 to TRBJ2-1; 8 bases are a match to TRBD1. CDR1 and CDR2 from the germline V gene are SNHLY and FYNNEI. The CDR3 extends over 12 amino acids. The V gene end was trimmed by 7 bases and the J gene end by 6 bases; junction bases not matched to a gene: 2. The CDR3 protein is CASNDRGNEQFF. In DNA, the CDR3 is TGTGCCAGCAACGACAGGGGCAATGAGCAGTTCTTC.